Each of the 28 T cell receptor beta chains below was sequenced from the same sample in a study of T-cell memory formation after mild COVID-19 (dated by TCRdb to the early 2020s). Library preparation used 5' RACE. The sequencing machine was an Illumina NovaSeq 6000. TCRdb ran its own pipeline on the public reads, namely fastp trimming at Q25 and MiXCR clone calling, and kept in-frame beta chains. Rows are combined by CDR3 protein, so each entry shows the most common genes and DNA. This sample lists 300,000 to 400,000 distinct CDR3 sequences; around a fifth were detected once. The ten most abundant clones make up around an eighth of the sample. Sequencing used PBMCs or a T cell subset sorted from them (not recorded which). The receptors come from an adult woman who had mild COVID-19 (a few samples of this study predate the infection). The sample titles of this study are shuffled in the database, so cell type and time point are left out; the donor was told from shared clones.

The CDR3 loop reads CSVVSSGRPQETQYF. DNA for the CDR3: TGCAGCGTTGTTTCGAGCGGGAGGCCCCAAGAGACCCAGTACTTC. This rearrangement joins TRBV29-1 to TRBJ2-5, with 9 bases matching TRBD2. V was clipped by 4 bases and J by 1 base; unmatched bases: 7. CDR1 and CDR2 (germline): SQVTM, ANQGSEA. The CDR3 loop spans 15 amino acids.

The CDR3: CASSYHPTGDQPQHF. CDR3 bases: TGTGCCAGCAGTTACCATCCCACGGGTGACCAGCCCCAGCATTTT. V usage is TRBV6-2 or TRBV6-3 and J usage is TRBJ1-5; D is undetermined. Between the trimmed V and J ends, which lost 2 bases and 7 bases, there was a span of 15 bases. The CDR3 has 15 residues. Germline CDR1 and CDR2: MNHEY and SVGEGT.

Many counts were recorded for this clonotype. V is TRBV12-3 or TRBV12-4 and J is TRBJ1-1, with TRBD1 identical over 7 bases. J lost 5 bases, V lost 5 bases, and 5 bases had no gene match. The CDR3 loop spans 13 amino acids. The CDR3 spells CASSKDRRTEAFF. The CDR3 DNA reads TGTGCCAGCAGTAAGGACAGGAGGACTGAAGCTTTCTTT.

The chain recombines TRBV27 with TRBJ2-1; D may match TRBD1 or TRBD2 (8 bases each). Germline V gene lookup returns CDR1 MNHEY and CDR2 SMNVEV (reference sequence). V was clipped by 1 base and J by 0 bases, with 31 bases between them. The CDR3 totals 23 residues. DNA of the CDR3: TGTGCCAGCAGTTTATGGGCCAGGGGGCGTGAGGGTAGCGGGATAAGCTCCTACAATGAGCAGTTCTTC. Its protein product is CASSLWARGREGSGISSYNEQFF.

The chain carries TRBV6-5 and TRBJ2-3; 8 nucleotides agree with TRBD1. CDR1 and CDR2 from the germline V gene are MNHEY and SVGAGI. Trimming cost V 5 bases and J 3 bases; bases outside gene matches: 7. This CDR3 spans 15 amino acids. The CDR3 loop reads CASSRNRGRTDTQYF. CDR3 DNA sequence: TGTGCCAGCAGTCGTAACAGGGGGAGAACAGATACGCAGTATTTT.

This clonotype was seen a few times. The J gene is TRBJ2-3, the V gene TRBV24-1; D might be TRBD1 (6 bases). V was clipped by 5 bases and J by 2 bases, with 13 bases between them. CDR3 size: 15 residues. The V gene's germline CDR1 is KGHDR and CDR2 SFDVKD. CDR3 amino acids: CATSGNRENTDTQYF. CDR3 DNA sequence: TGTGCCACCAGTGGGAACAGGGAGAACACAGATACGCAGTATTTT.

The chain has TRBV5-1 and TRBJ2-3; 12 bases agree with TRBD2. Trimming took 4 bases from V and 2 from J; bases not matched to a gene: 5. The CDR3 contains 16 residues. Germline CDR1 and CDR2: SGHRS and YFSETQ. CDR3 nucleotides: TGCGCCAGCAGCCAAGGACTAGCGGGAACCACAGATACGCAGTATTTT. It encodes CASSQGLAGTTDTQYF.

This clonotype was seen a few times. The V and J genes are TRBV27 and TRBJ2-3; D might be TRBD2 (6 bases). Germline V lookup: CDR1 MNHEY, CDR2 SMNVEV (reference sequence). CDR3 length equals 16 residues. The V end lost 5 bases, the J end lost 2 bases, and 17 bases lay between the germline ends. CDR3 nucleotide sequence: TGTGCCAGCAGTAACCTCCGGCTAGCGCTCACAGATACGCAGTATTTT. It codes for CASSNLRLALTDTQYF.

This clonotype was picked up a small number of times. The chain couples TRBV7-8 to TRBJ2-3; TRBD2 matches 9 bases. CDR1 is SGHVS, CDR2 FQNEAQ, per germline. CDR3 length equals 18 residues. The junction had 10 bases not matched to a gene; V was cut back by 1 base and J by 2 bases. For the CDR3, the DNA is TGTGCCAGCAGCTTAGGGGCAGGGCTAGCGGGACACACAGATACGCAGTATTTT. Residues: CASSLGAGLAGHTDTQYF.

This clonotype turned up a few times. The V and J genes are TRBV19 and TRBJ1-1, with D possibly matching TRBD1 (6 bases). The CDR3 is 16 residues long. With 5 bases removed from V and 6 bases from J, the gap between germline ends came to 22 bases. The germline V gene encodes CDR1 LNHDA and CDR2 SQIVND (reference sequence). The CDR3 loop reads CASSAQRGVLKAEAFF. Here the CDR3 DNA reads TGTGCCAGTAGTGCCCAAAGGGGGGTCCTAAAGGCTGAAGCTTTCTTT.

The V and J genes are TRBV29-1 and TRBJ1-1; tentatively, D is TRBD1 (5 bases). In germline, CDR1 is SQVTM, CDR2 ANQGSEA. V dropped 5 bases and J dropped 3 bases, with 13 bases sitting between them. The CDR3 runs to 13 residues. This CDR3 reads CSVLWDADTEAFF. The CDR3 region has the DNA TGCAGCGTTCTATGGGACGCCGACACTGAAGCTTTCTTT.

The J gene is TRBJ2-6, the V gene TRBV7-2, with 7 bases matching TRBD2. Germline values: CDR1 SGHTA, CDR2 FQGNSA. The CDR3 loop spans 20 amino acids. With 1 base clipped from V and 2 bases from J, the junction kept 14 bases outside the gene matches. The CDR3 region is CASSLVAGLLGSPGANVLTF. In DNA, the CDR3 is TGTGCCAGCAGCTTAGTCGCGGGACTACTTGGTTCACCTGGGGCCAACGTCCTGACTTTC.

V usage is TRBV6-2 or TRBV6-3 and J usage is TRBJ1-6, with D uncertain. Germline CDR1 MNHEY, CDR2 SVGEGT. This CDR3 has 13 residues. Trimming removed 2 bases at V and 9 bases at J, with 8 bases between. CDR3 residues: CASSYAGFSPLHF. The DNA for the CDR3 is TGTGCCAGCAGTTACGCCGGTTTTTCACCCCTCCACTTT.

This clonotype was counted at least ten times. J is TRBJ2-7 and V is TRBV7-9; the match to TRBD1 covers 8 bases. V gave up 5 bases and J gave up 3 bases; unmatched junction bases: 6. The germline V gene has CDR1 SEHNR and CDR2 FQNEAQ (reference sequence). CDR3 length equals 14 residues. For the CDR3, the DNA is TGTGCCAGCAGCGGACGGGACAGGATCTACGAGCAGTACTTC. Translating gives CASSGRDRIYEQYF.

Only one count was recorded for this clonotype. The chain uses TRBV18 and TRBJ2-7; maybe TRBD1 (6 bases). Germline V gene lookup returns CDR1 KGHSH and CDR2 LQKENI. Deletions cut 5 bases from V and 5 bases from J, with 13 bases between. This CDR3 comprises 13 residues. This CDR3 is CASSTIQGNEQYF. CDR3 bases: TGTGCCAGCTCAACAATACAGGGTAACGAGCAGTACTTC.

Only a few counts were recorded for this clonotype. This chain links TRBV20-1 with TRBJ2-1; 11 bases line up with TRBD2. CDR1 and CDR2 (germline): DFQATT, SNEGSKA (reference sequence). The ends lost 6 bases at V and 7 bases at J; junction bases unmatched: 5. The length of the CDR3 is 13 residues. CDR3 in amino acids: CSAPGLAENEQFF. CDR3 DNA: TGCAGTGCACCGGGACTAGCGGAAAATGAGCAGTTCTTC.

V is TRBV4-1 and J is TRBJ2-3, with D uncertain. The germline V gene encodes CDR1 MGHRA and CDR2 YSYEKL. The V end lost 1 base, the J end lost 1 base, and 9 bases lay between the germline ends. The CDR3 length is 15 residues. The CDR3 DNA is TGCGCCAGCAGCCAAGGGACGGCAGGCACAGATACGCAGTATTTT. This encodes CASSQGTAGTDTQYF.

The CDR3 reads CASSQGAGLNQPQHF. The CDR3 bases are TGCGCCAGCAGCCAAGGGGCAGGGTTAAATCAGCCCCAGCATTTT. The rearrangement uses TRBV4-1 and TRBJ1-5; weak D call: TRBD1 (5 bases). The V and J ends lost 1 base and 4 bases respectively, with 11 bases between them. The CDR3 covers 15 residues. CDR1 is MGHRA, CDR2 YSYEKL, per germline.

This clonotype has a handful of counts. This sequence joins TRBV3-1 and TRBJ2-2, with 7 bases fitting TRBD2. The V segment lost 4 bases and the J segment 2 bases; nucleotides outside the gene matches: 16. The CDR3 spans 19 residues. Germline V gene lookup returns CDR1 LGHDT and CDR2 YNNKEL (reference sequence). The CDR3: CASSRQRGVPYSNTGELFF. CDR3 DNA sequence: TGTGCCAGCAGCCGACAGCGGGGCGTCCCCTACTCAAACACCGGGGAGCTGTTTTTT.

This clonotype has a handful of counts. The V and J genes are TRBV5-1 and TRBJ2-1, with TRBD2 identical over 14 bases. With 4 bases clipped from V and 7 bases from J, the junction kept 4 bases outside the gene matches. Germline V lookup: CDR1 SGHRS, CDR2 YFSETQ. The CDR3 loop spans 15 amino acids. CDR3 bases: TGCGCCAGCAGCATCAGACTAGCGGGGGGGAATGAGCAGTTCTTC. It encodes CASSIRLAGGNEQFF.

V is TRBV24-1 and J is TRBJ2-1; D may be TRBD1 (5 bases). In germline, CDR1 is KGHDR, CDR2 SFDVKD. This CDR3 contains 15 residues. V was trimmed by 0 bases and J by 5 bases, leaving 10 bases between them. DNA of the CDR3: TGTGCCACCAGTGATTTGATGTCGACAGACAATGAGCAGTTCTTC. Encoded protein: CATSDLMSTDNEQFF.

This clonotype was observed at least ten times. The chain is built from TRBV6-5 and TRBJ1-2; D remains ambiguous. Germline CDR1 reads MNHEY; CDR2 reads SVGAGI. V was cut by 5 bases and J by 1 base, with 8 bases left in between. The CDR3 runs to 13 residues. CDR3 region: CASSETNNYGYTF. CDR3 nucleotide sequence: TGTGCCAGCAGTGAGACGAATAACTATGGCTACACCTTC.

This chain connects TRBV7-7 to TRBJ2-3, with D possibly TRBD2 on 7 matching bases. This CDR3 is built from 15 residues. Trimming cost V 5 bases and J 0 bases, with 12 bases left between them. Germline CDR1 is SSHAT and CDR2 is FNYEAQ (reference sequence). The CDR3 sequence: CASSPGGPSTDTQYF. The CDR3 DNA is TGTGCCAGCAGCCCCGGGGGGCCTAGCACAGATACGCAGTATTTT.

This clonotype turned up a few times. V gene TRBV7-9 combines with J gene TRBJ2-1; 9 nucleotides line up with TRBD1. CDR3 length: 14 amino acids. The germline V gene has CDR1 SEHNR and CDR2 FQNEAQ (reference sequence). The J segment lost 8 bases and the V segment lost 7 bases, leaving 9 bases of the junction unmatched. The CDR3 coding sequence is TGTGCCAGCATCCCTCCGGGACAGGGAGATGAGCAGTTCTTC. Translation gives CASIPPGQGDEQFF. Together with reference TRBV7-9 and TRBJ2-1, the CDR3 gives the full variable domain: DTGVSQNPRHKITKRGQNVTFRCDPISEHNRLYWYRQTLGQGPEFLTYFQNEAQLEKSRLLSDRFSAERPKGSFSTLEIQRTEQGDSAMYLCASIPPGQGDEQFFGPGTRLTVL.

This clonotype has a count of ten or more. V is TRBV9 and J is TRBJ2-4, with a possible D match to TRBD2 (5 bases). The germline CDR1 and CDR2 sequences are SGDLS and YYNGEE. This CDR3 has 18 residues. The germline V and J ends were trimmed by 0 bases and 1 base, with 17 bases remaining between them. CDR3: CASSVVSDGPGAKNIQYF. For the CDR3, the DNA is TGTGCCAGCAGCGTAGTTAGCGATGGGCCTGGGGCCAAAAACATTCAGTACTTC.

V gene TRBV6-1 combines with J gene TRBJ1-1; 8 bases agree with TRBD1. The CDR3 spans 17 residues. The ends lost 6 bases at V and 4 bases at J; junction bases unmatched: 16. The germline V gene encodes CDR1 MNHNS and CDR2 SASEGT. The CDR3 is CASRKAAGGVTGTEAFF. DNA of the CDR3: TGTGCCAGCAGAAAGGCGGCAGGGGGCGTTACAGGCACTGAAGCTTTCTTT.

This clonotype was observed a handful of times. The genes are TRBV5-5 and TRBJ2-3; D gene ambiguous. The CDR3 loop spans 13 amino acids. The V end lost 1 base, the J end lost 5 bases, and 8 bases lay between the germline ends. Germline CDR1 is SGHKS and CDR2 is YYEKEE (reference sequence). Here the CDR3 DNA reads TGTGCCAGCAGCTTGAGGTGGAGAGATACGCAGTATTTT. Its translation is CASSLRWRDTQYF.

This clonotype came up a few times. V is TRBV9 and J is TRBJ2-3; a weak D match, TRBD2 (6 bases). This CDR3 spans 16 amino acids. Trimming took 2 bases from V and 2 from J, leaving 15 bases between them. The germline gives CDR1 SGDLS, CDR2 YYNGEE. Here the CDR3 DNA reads TGTGCCAGCAGCGTTGGACGGGGGTCCTTCACAGATACGCAGTATTTT. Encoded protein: CASSVGRGSFTDTQYF. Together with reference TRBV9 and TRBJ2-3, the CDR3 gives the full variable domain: DSGVTQTPKHLITATGQRVTLRCSPRSGDLSVYWYQQSLDQGLQFLIQYYNGEERAKGNILERFSAQQFPDLHSELNLSSLELGDSALYFCASSVGRGSFTDTQYFGPGTRLTVL.